These T cell receptor beta chains were read from a single sample in a study of long-term antiretroviral therapy in people with HIV. Clones were sequenced by immunoSEQ multiplex PCR, and TCRdb holds only the in-frame ones, with some missing. The sample holds some 17,000 clones, around 79% seen once. This material consisted of unsorted PBMCs, taken at the start of antiretroviral therapy. These receptors all come from a man aged 30 to 45 with HIV. The CDR3 runs from the conserved cysteine through the conserved F or W. Each record gives: V gene, J gene, D gene, clone size, CDR3 DNA, CDR3 protein. D genes are given only for firm matches. Clone sizes are given selectively: once, few, many, or a class where the clone is expanded.

v_gene: TRBV7-9
j_gene: TRBJ2-1
d_gene: .
abundance: .
CDR3nt: TGTGCCAGCAGCTTAGGGGGCGTGTACAATGAGCAGTTCTTC
CDR3aa: CASSLGGVYNEQFF

v_gene: TRBV19
j_gene: TRBJ1-5
d_gene: TRBD1
abundance: .
CDR3nt: TGTGCCAGTACCGACAGGGTCAATCAGCCCCAGCATTTT
CDR3aa: CASTDRVNQPQHF

v_gene: TRBV5-6
j_gene: TRBJ1-2
d_gene: TRBD1
abundance: .
CDR3nt: TGTGCCAGTCACCGACAGGGAGCTCTCGGCTACACCTTC
CDR3aa: CASHRQGALGYTF

v_gene: TRBV5-4
j_gene: TRBJ2-5
d_gene: .
abundance: .
CDR3nt: TGTGCCAGCAGTAATCAAACCGGGACTCCATGGGGTAGAAGAGAGACCCAGTACTTC
CDR3aa: CASSNQTGTPWGRRETQYF

v_gene: TRBV7-9
j_gene: TRBJ2-1
d_gene: TRBD1
abundance: .
CDR3nt: TGTGCCAGCAGCTTAGCCGACAGGGTTAGTCCGTTCTTC
CDR3aa: CASSLADRVSPFF

v_gene: TRBV27
j_gene: TRBJ2-7
d_gene: .
abundance: .
CDR3nt: TGTGCCAGCAGCTCCCTAACAGCTTTCTACGAGCAGTACTTC
CDR3aa: CASSSLTAFYEQYF

v_gene: TRBV2
j_gene: TRBJ1-5
d_gene: TRBD1
abundance: .
CDR3nt: TGTGCCAGCAAGGGACAGGGAGGGCGTCAGCCCCAGCATTTT
CDR3aa: CASKGQGGRQPQHF

v_gene: TRBV5-1
j_gene: TRBJ1-4
d_gene: TRBD1
abundance: .
CDR3nt: TGCGCCAGCAGCTTGAAGGGACAGGATGAAAAACTGTTTTTT
CDR3aa: CASSLKGQDEKLFF

v_gene: TRBV6-1
j_gene: TRBJ1-5
d_gene: TRBD1
abundance: .
CDR3nt: TGTGCCAGCAGTGAACAGGGGGCGCGAGGGGGTCAGCCCCAGCATTTT
CDR3aa: CASSEQGARGGQPQHF

v_gene: TRBV28
j_gene: TRBJ2-7
d_gene: TRBD1
abundance: medium-sized
CDR3nt: TGTGCCAGCAGTTTATTTCCGACCGGGACAGGGTACGAGCAGTACTTC
CDR3aa: CASSLFPTGTGYEQYF

v_gene: TRBV28
j_gene: TRBJ1-2
d_gene: .
abundance: .
CDR3nt: TGTGCCAGCAGCCCCCCAAAGGGCTTCTATGGCTACACCTTC
CDR3aa: CASSPPKGFYGYTF

v_gene: TRBV19
j_gene: TRBJ2-1
d_gene: TRBD2
abundance: .
CDR3nt: TGTGCCAGCAGACCTAGCGGGAGGGCCGGGAATGAGCAGTTCTTC
CDR3aa: CASRPSGRAGNEQFF

v_gene: TRBV27
j_gene: TRBJ2-7
d_gene: .
abundance: .
CDR3nt: TGTGCCAGCAACCCGAAGATGGGGAAGGGGCCCCACGAGCAGTACTTC
CDR3aa: CASNPKMGKGPHEQYF

v_gene: TRBV5-5
j_gene: TRBJ2-3
d_gene: TRBD2
abundance: .
CDR3nt: TGTGCCAGCAGCCGTCGGGGGGGCGGCACAGATACGCAGTATTTT
CDR3aa: CASSRRGGGTDTQYF

v_gene: TRBV11-3
j_gene: TRBJ2-3
d_gene: TRBD1
abundance: .
CDR3nt: TGTGCCAGCAGCTTACGTACAGGGGGCGAAGTAGATACGCAGTATTTT
CDR3aa: CASSLRTGGEVDTQYF

v_gene: TRBV13
j_gene: TRBJ2-1
d_gene: .
abundance: few
CDR3nt: TGTGCCAGCTCCTTTGAAGGGGTAGATGAGCAGTTCTTC
CDR3aa: CASSFEGVDEQFF

v_gene: TRBV5-5
j_gene: TRBJ1-2
d_gene: .
abundance: .
CDR3nt: TGTGCCAGCAGCCCGTCGACAGCCAACTATGGCTACACCTTC
CDR3aa: CASSPSTANYGYTF

v_gene: TRBV14
j_gene: TRBJ2-2
d_gene: .
abundance: .
CDR3nt: TGTGCCAGCAGCCCAAGAGCGGAGTCGAACACCGGGGAGCTGTTTTTT
CDR3aa: CASSPRAESNTGELFF

v_gene: TRBV30
j_gene: TRBJ2-7
d_gene: TRBD1
abundance: .
CDR3nt: TGTGCCTGGAGTCCGCGGGACAGGGGGCTATTCGAGCAGTACTTC
CDR3aa: CAWSPRDRGLFEQYF

v_gene: TRBV28
j_gene: TRBJ2-5
d_gene: TRBD2
abundance: .
CDR3nt: TGTGCCAGCAACTGGGTTAGCGGGGAGACCCAGTACTTC
CDR3aa: CASNWVSGETQYF

v_gene: TRBV5-4
j_gene: TRBJ1-2
d_gene: .
abundance: .
CDR3nt: TGTGCCAGCAGCTTTCGGGGGGCACACTATGGCTACACCTTC
CDR3aa: CASSFRGAHYGYTF

v_gene: TRBV5-4
j_gene: TRBJ2-5
d_gene: TRBD1
abundance: .
CDR3nt: TGTGCCAGCAGCCCCGGGACAGGGGGCCAAGAGACCCAGTACTTC
CDR3aa: CASSPGTGGQETQYF

v_gene: TRBV4-1
j_gene: TRBJ1-3
d_gene: .
abundance: .
CDR3nt: TGCGCCAGCAGCCAAACTACCTACTCTGGAAACACCATATATTTT
CDR3aa: CASSQTTYSGNTIYF

v_gene: TRBV7-9
j_gene: TRBJ1-1
d_gene: .
abundance: .
CDR3nt: TGTGCCAGCAGCTTAGCCCGGGACGACACTGAAGCTTTCTTT
CDR3aa: CASSLARDDTEAFF

v_gene: TRBV6-6
j_gene: TRBJ2-7
d_gene: TRBD2
abundance: .
CDR3nt: TGTGCCAGCAGTTCTTCTAGCGGTGACTACGAGCAGTACTTC
CDR3aa: CASSSSSGDYEQYF

v_gene: TRBV27
j_gene: TRBJ2-1
d_gene: TRBD2
abundance: .
CDR3nt: TGTGCCAGCAGTAACTTCGGGGGACTAGCGGACAATGAGCAGTTCTTC
CDR3aa: CASSNFGGLADNEQFF

v_gene: TRBV18
j_gene: TRBJ2-3
d_gene: TRBD2
abundance: .
CDR3nt: TGTGCCAGCTCACCAGATAGCGGGGGGCCAGATACGCAGTATTTT
CDR3aa: CASSPDSGGPDTQYF

v_gene: TRBV11-2
j_gene: TRBJ1-3
d_gene: .
abundance: .
CDR3nt: TGTGCCAGCAGCTTAATCGACAGCCTACTCGGAAACACCATATATTTT
CDR3aa: CASSLIDSLLGNTIYF

v_gene: TRBV15
j_gene: TRBJ2-5
d_gene: TRBD1
abundance: .
CDR3nt: TGTGCCACCAGCAGAGATATAGGACAGGGTAGGGAGACCCAGTACTTC
CDR3aa: CATSRDIGQGRETQYF

v_gene: TRBV4-3
j_gene: TRBJ2-1
d_gene: .
abundance: .
CDR3nt: TGCGCCAGCAGCCAAGATCTCATCCAGCGGGTACTCAATGAGCAGTTCTTC
CDR3aa: CASSQDLIQRVLNEQFF

v_gene: TRBV4-2
j_gene: TRBJ1-1
d_gene: .
abundance: once
CDR3nt: TGTGCCAGCAGCCAGGTCGCCACCCTGAACACTGAAGCTTTCTTT
CDR3aa: CASSQVATLNTEAFF

v_gene: TRBV6-1
j_gene: TRBJ2-1
d_gene: TRBD2
abundance: few
CDR3nt: TGTGCCAGCAGGCCTCCGGGACTAGAATACAATGAGCAGTTCTTC
CDR3aa: CASRPPGLEYNEQFF

v_gene: TRBV5-4
j_gene: TRBJ2-7
d_gene: TRBD1
abundance: .
CDR3nt: TGTGCCAGCAGCAGCAGGGACAGGGGCTACGAGCAGTACTTC
CDR3aa: CASSSRDRGYEQYF

v_gene: TRBV29-1
j_gene: TRBJ2-7
d_gene: .
abundance: few
CDR3nt: TGCAGCGTTGAAATAGCGGCCGACTCCTACGAGCAGTACTTC
CDR3aa: CSVEIAADSYEQYF

v_gene: TRBV7-9
j_gene: TRBJ1-2
d_gene: .
abundance: .
CDR3nt: TGTGCCAGCAGCAATACAATAGACAGCCCTAACTATGGCTACACCTTC
CDR3aa: CASSNTIDSPNYGYTF

v_gene: TRBV5-4
j_gene: TRBJ2-7
d_gene: .
abundance: .
CDR3nt: TGTGCCAGCAGCCCGGGGGGCAGGGACGAGCAGTACTTC
CDR3aa: CASSPGGRDEQYF

v_gene: TRBV19
j_gene: TRBJ2-5
d_gene: .
abundance: once
CDR3nt: TGTGCCAGTAGGGAAGTACCGGGCAATAAAGAGACCCAGTACTTC
CDR3aa: CASREVPGNKETQYF

v_gene: TRBV9
j_gene: TRBJ1-4
d_gene: TRBD1
abundance: .
CDR3nt: TGTGCCAGCAGCCGGACAGGAGTCACAACTAATGAAAAACTGTTTTTT
CDR3aa: CASSRTGVTTNEKLFF

v_gene: TRBV28
j_gene: TRBJ2-7
d_gene: .
abundance: .
CDR3nt: TGTGCCAGCAGTTCTAACTACGAGCAGTACTTC
CDR3aa: CASSSNYEQYF

v_gene: TRBV30
j_gene: TRBJ2-1
d_gene: .
abundance: .
CDR3nt: TGTGCCTGGAGGGCCGGCTGGGCAGGCCACAATGAGCAGTTCTTC
CDR3aa: CAWRAGWAGHNEQFF